The source of this T cell receptor beta chain is a study of STAT3 mutations in large granular lymphocyte leukemia (dated by TCRdb to between 2018 and 2021). For the study in its entirety: Roughly half of the T-LGLL patients who were sequenced longitudinally carried canonical activating STAT3 mutations. Patients were sequenced at 4 time points on average, with the number of samplings per patient ranging from 2 to 8. Patients with T-cell large granular lymphocyte leukemia underwent serial deep sequencing of TCRbeta CDR3 and STAT3 to reconstruct clonal hierarchy and dynamics. From an initial cohort of 207 LGL patients, about 20 representative T-LGLL cases were selected for longitudinal TCRbeta and STAT3 sequencing. One or more immunosuppressive therapy regimens were given to more than half of T-LGLL patients, and hematologic response was seen in about 40% of the treated patients. As controls, the study also included longitudinal sequencing of a couple of patients with natural killer LGL leukemia.

The junction carries 16 bases between V and J, which are trimmed by 5 bases and 7 bases respectively. The germline V gene (reference sequence) specifies MNHNY as CDR1 and SVGAGI as CDR2. The CDR3 starts with the cysteine, ends with the phenylalanine, and has 14 residues. Just CDR3 DNA is preserved here, 42 bases in frame from base 1. Details on this clone: This clone's antigen is unknown. Within one base of it there is no much larger clone, and no base qualities were kept.

An Illumina MiSeq was used to sequence the TCRbeta libraries, yielding an average of around 40,000 productive templates per sample. The immunoSEQ assay, which uses multiplex PCR amplification, was used to generate TCRbeta CDR3 libraries. For the original study's pipeline: Repertoire diversity was computed as previously defined, with values near 0 indicating extremely monoclonal samples. In TCRdb, the immuneACCESS table is reduced to in-frame sequences with V and J assigned. These tables do not hold every clone; where another copy was compared, an unresolved V gene accounts for under half, and the others remain unexplained. The V and J calls and clone size come from that table; D and trimming were worked out from the DNA. This sample gives some 10,000 clones in total; approximately 90% of them show up just once. The ten largest make up about 26% of the sample. The same DNA, extracted from blood mononuclear cells, served for both TCR sequencing and STAT3 sequencing.

What the study reported, not specific to this receptor: Dominant TCR clone burden was found to exceed STAT3 mutant burden in several patients, suggesting that STAT3 mutation arose secondarily within a pre-expanded clone. At least one immunodominant TCRbeta clonotype was present in every T-LGLL patient, and multiple immunodominant subclonotypes appeared in about half of the T-LGLL patients. TCR clonotype switching after therapy was observed in about 30% of the 18 patients, and all newly emerging clones were found to be STAT3 wild type. Linking therapy response to changes in TCR clonal burden was complicated by variable intervals between samplings and by differing treatment regimens. Persisting codominant clonotypes in some patients meant a small but highly pathogenic clone may have been missed. Because no samples were available when a clone first appeared, clonal expansion was inferred from samplings taken at other points.

Sequencing was done on a sample of peripheral blood mononuclear cells. Recombination linked TRBV6-6 to TRBJ2-3; TRBD2 is possibly the D segment (6 matching bases). This receptor was taken from a man between 60 and 75 years old with T-cell large granular lymphocyte leukemia. Some clones in this sample may be carry-over from other donors' samples. The age is the age at diagnosis. The CDR3 region has the sequence CASSGGAKPHTQYF. The DNA is TGTGCCAGCAGTGGCGGGGCTAAGCCCCATACGCAGTATTTT.